This paragraph reports one T cell receptor beta chain. Its target is unknown. These data originate in a study of radiation and T cells in renal cell carcinoma. Looking at the study overall: Nephrectomy followed 15 Gy stereotactic body radiation by 4 weeks. Study-wide findings and caveats: Top tumor clonotypes rose in blood 2 weeks post-radiation, then contracted. Baseline intratumoral clonotype presence is unknown without pretreatment biopsies.

CDR1 and CDR2 (germline): SGHTA, FQGNSA. The CDR3 spans 14 residues. V lost 3 bases, J lost 8 bases, and 6 bases stayed unmatched. Indicated time point: blood 2 weeks post-SBRT. Documented treatment: 15 Gy SBRT to primary tumor, nephrectomy 4 weeks later. After SBRT, blood was collected at 2 and 4 weeks, plus baseline. The method was immunoSEQ multiplex PCR; TCRdb's version includes in-frame clones alone and lacks a portion of them. Altogether 70,000 to 90,000 clones are present, around 85% being singletons, with the ten largest covering around 21%. Sample: blood, taken from a patient whose treatment included radiotherapy and nephrectomy. The V and J genes are TRBV7-2 and TRBJ2-4, with TRBD2 matching 8 bases. The receptor's source is a woman aged 45-65 years with renal cell carcinoma. For the CDR3, the DNA is TGTGCCAGCAGCTTGGGGACTAGGAACGACATTCAGTACTTC. Protein sequence: CASSLGTRNDIQYF.